This paragraph reports one T cell receptor beta chain. CDR3 length: 14 residues. V shed 0 bases and J shed 8 bases, with 13 bases lying between them. The germline V gene has CDR1 SGHTA and CDR2 FQGNSA. This sample was taken from a study of blood T cell repertoires in COVID-19. Original handling: Estimated nucleated cell counts came from reference gene primer amplification. Sequencing was performed with immunoSEQ multiplex PCR; in TCRdb, only in-frame clones are kept and a portion is missing. The V and J calls and clone size are taken from that table; D and trimming were inferred from the DNA. The data contain 70,000 to 80,000 clones, around 86% of them seen just once; the ten biggest clones take up roughly 13%.

The sequence was obtained from an older woman with acute or convalescent COVID-19. Material for sequencing was peripheral blood. The rearrangement links TRBV7-2 to TRBJ1-2; D remains unclear. CDR3 in DNA: TGTGCCAGCAGCTTAGCGCCCTCGAGGGTGGGCTACACCTTC. Translating it yields CASSLAPSRVGYTF.